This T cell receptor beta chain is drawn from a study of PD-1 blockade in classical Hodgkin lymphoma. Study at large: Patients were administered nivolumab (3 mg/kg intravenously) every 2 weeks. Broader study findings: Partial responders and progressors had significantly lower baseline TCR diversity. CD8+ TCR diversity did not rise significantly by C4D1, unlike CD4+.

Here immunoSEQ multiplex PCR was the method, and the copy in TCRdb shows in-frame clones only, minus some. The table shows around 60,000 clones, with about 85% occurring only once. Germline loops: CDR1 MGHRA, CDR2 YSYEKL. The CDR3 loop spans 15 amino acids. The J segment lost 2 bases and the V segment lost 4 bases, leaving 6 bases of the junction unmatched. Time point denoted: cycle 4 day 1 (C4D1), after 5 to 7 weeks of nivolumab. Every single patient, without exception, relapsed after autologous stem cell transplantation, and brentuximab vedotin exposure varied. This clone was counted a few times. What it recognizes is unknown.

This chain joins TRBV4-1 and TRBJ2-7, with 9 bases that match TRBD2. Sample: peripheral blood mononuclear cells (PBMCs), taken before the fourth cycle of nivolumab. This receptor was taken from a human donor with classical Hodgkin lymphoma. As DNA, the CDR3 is TGCGCCAGCAGCCCCCGCGGGGGGGAAACCTACGAGCAGTACTTC. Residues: CASSPRGGETYEQYF.